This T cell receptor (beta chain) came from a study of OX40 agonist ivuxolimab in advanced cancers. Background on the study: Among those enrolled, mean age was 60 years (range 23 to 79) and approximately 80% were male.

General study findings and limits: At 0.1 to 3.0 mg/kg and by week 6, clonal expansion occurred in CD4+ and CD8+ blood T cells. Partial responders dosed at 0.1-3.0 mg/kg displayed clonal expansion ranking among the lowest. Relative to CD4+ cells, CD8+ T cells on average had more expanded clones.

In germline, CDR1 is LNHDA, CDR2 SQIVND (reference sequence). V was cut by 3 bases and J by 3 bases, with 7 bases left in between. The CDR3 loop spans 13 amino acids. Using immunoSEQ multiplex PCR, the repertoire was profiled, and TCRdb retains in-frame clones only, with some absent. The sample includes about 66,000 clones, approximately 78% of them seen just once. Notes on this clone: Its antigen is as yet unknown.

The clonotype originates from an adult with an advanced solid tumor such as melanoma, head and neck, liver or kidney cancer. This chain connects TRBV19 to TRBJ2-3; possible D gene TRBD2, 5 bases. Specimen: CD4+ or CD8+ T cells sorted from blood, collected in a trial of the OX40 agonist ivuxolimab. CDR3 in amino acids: CASSIGKTDTQYF. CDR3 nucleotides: TGTGCCAGTAGTATCGGGAAGACAGATACGCAGTATTTT.